This T cell receptor beta chain was sequenced in a study of breast tumors, draining lymph nodes, adjacent tissues. Study-wide findings and caveats: Luminal-like breast cancer showed significantly higher tumor–nontumor repertoire similarity than basal-like.

Germline V gives CDR1 SGHRS, CDR2 YFSETQ. This CDR3 is built from 15 residues. This clonotype was observed a handful of times. Its antigen is still unknown. Sequence at one end of the junction differs from germline and may be a read error. TCRdb passed the multiplex PCR reads through MiXCR, listing each CDR3 protein once. The top ten hold more than 3.5% of the sample, which has approximately 180,000 distinct CDR3 sequences, 30% to 40% seen once. The lymph nodes were axillary draining lymph nodes from breast cancer patients. The sequence was obtained from a female donor with breast cancer. Some clones in this sample may be carry-over from other donors' samples. The rearrangement uses TRBV5-1 and TRBJ1-6; D may be TRBD1 (5 bases). The sequenced sample was axillary lymph node tissue. CDR3 amino acids: CASSLEGAANSPLHF. In DNA, the CDR3 is TGCGCCAGCAGCTTGGAAGGGGCAGCAAATTCGCCCCTCCACTTT.